These 15 T cell receptor beta chains originate from one sample sequenced in a study of CD8 T cells in ankylosing spondylitis. TCRdb reanalysed the 5' RACE reads using MiXCR and keeps one entry per CDR3 protein. The data contain approximately 250,000 distinct CDR3 sequences, 7% to 10% of them seen just once; the ten biggest clones take up approximately 4.8%. Specimen: blood, either unsorted or a sorted T cell fraction (not recorded which). These receptors were obtained from a female donor with ankylosing spondylitis or in good health (not recorded which).

This clonotype was detected ten times or more. The rearrangement uses TRBV29-1 and TRBJ2-1; 7 nucleotides align to TRBD2. Germline V gene data show CDR1 as SQVTM and CDR2 as ANQGSEA. Germline trimming cut 4 bases from V and 5 bases from J; bases unmatched to any gene: 5. This CDR3 is built from 13 residues. The CDR3 DNA reads as TGCAGCGTTGTAAGGCTAGCGGACAATGAGCAGTTCTTC. It translates to CSVVRLADNEQFF.

This clonotype turned up a few times. V gene TRBV7-9 combines with J gene TRBJ2-1, with D perhaps TRBD1 (5 bases). Trimming took off 3 bases at V and 5 bases at J, with 14 bases between the two ends. Germline V lookup: CDR1 SEHNR, CDR2 FQNEAQ (reference sequence). The CDR3 has 15 amino acids. CDR3 coding DNA: TGTGCCAGCAGCTTGGATGCAGGGTTTAACAATGAGCAGTTCTTC. It is translated as CASSLDAGFNNEQFF.

This clonotype was found a few times. The rearrangement uses TRBV19 and TRBJ2-2; the D is unclear. The germline CDR1 and CDR2 sequences are LNHDA and SQIVND (reference sequence). The CDR3 runs to 13 residues. Trimming took 6 bases from V and 6 from J, leaving 11 bases between them. The CDR3 DNA is TGTGCCAGTAGGCCGACTGGGCCCGGGGAGCTGTTTTTT. Protein sequence: CASRPTGPGELFF.

There are many counts of this clonotype. CDR3 sequence (DNA): TGTGCCAGCAGCGTCGGACTAGCGGGAGGGAATGAGCAGTACTTC. Translating gives CASSVGLAGGNEQYF. The chain has TRBV9 and TRBJ2-7; 15 bases map to TRBD2. CDR1 and CDR2 from the germline V gene are SGDLS and YYNGEE. J gave up 7 bases and V 2 bases, and 4 bases lay outside the gene matches. The CDR3 spans 15 residues.

This clonotype was counted ten times or more. J is TRBJ2-7 and V is TRBV5-1; 7 positions match TRBD1. The CDR3 sequence is 15 residues long. J was trimmed by 2 bases and V by 1 base; bases with no gene match: 6. CDR1 SGHRS and CDR2 YFSETQ come from the germline V gene. CDR3 loop: CASSLTGTETYEQYF. As DNA, the CDR3 is TGCGCCAGCAGCTTGACAGGGACAGAGACCTACGAGCAGTACTTC.

On this clonotype: Since a much larger clone is just one base distant, this may be a read error. This rearrangement joins TRBV29-1 to TRBJ2-1; D ambiguous. The length of the CDR3 is 13 residues. Germline values: CDR1 SQVTM, CDR2 ANQGSEA. In DNA form, the CDR3 reads TGCAGCGTTGGATCAGCTAGTATCAATGAGCAGCTCTTC. Translated: CSVGSASINEQLF.

This clonotype was found many times. The V gene is TRBV2, the J gene TRBJ2-3; no definite D call. The CDR3 is 14 residues long. CDR1 and CDR2 (germline): SNHLY, FYNNEI. Trimming took off 1 base at V and 0 bases at J, with 5 bases between the two ends. CDR3 in amino acids: CASSEDGSTDTQYF. Written as DNA, the CDR3 is TGTGCCAGCAGTGAAGACGGAAGCACAGATACGCAGTATTTT.

In regard to this clonotype: This could be a read error, since a much larger clone is one nucleotide away. The genes are TRBV10-3 and TRBJ2-3; D is unclear. Germline V CDR1 and CDR2: ENHRY, SYGVKD. This CDR3 contains 15 residues. Trimming cost V 3 bases and J 2 bases, with 12 bases left between them. The CDR3 loop is CAISEIVRPTDTQYF. CDR3 sequence (DNA): TGTGCCATCAGTGAAATAGTGAGGCCCACAGATACGCAGTATTTT.

This clonotype showed up many times. The V call is TRBV7-6, the J call TRBJ1-3; D remains unclear. Per the germline V gene, CDR1 is SGHVS and CDR2 is FNYEAQ. Trimming stripped 5 bases from V and 3 bases from J, with 20 bases between. The CDR3 has 17 amino acids. The CDR3 DNA reads as TGTGCCAGCAGCACCGAGGACGGCCCGATGGGTGGAAACACCATATATTTT. Encoded protein: CASSTEDGPMGGNTIYF.

This clonotype has a count of ten or more. V gene TRBV15 combines with J gene TRBJ2-7, with D unresolved. The V end lost 4 bases, the J end lost 2 bases, and 9 bases lay between the germline ends. Germline V gene lookup returns CDR1 LNHNV and CDR2 YYDKDF (reference sequence). There are 13 residues in the CDR3. The chain's CDR3 is CATSKTETYEQYF. As DNA, the CDR3 is TGTGCCACCAGCAAGACCGAGACCTACGAGCAGTACTTC.

This clonotype has at least ten counts. The chain's CDR3 is CSAGPGQETQYF. For the CDR3, the DNA is TGCAGTGCGGGCCCTGGGCAAGAGACCCAGTACTTC. V usage is TRBV20-1 and J usage is TRBJ2-5, with D unclear. Trimming shortened V by 6 bases and J by 2 bases, and 10 bases separated the two germline ends. The length of the CDR3 is 12 residues. Germline-derived CDR1 and CDR2 are DFQATT and SNEGSKA (reference sequence).

Ten or more counts support this clonotype. This sequence joins TRBV20-1 and TRBJ2-1; D unclear. The ends were cut back, 5 bases at V and 8 bases at J, with 22 bases in the middle. The CDR3 runs 15 residues. Germline loops: CDR1 DFQATT, CDR2 SNEGSKA (reference sequence). CDR3 sequence (DNA): TGCAGTGCTCCCTTAATACACGTGGGTGTGGATGAGCAGTTCTTC. It encodes CSAPLIHVGVDEQFF.

This clonotype was found many times. V gene TRBV12-3 or TRBV12-4 combines with J gene TRBJ2-7; D may be TRBD1 (6 bases). This CDR3 comprises 14 residues. V was shortened by 7 bases and J by 2 bases, with 15 bases between the two germline ends. CDR3 sequence reads: CASTSQGITYEQYF. CDR3 DNA sequence: TGTGCCAGCACCTCCCAGGGGATAACCTACGAGCAGTACTTC.

The CDR3 DNA follows: TGCAGTGCTAGAGATCCGGCTAGCGGGAGTGGTGTTGAGCAGTTCTTC. Translation gives CSARDPASGSGVEQFF. The J gene is TRBJ2-1, the V gene TRBV20-1, with 10 bases matching TRBD2. Germline CDR1 and CDR2: DFQATT and SNEGSKA (reference sequence). V lost 0 bases and J lost 9; bases outside the gene matches: 11. This CDR3 is 16 amino acids long.

This clonotype showed up many times. The CDR3 DNA reads TGCAGTGCTAGAGACCCGGAAGGCGGACTTTCTAGCGATACGCAGTATTTT. Translation gives CSARDPEGGLSSDTQYF. The chain combines TRBV20-1 with TRBJ2-3; weak D call: TRBD2 (5 bases). This CDR3 comprises 17 residues. Looked up from germline, CDR1 is DFQATT and CDR2 is SNEGSKA (reference sequence). V was trimmed by 0 bases and J by 6 bases, leaving 22 bases between them.